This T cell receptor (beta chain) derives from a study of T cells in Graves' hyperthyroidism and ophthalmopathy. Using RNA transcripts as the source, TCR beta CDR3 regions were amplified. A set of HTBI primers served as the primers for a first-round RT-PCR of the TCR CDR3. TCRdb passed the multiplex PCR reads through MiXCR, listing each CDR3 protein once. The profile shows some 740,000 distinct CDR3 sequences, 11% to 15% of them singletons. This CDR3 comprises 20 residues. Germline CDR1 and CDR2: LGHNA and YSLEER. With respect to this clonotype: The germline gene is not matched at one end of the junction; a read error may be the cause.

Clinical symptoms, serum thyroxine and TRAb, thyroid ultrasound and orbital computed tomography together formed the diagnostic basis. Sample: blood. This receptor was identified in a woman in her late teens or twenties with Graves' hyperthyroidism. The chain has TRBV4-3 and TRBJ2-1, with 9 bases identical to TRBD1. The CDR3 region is CASSRKPGQGGGDSYNEQLF. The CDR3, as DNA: TGCGCCAGCAGCCGGAAACCGGGACAGGGAGGCGGGGACTCCTACAATGAGCAGCTCTTC.